A single T cell receptor beta chain is shown here with its context. In the study's own analysis: Using reference gene primer amplification, nucleated cell counts were estimated. Produced via immunoSEQ multiplex PCR; TCRdb's table is partial and in-frame only. From that table come the V and J calls and clone size; the DNA was used to work out D and trimming. The sample gives around 79,000 clones, about 89% of which show up once; approximately 15% is in the top ten. The CDR3 extends over 15 amino acids. Trimming cost V 1 base and J 5 bases, with 14 bases left between them. The germline V gene has CDR1 SGHTA and CDR2 FQGTGA. These data originate in a study of blood T cell repertoires in COVID-19. As for the study in general: The samples span acute and convalescent COVID-19 from the United States, Italy and Spain. The cDNA or gDNA used as material had been derived from T cells, B-cell-depleted T cells, or PBMCs.

The clonotype was recovered from a man between 65 and 80 years old with active or convalescent COVID-19. The sequencing sample was made of peripheral blood. The chain carries TRBV7-3 and TRBJ2-5, with D tentatively TRBD2 (6 bases). CDR3 DNA: TGTGCCAGCAGCTTAAAGCGAGCGGAGGGGGAGACCCAGTACTTC. Translation gives CASSLKRAEGETQYF. Supplemented by reference TRBV7-3 and TRBJ2-5, the full variable domain reads GAGVSQTPSNKVTEKGKYVELRCDPISGHTALYWYRQSLGQGPEFLIYFQGTGAADDSGLPNDRFFAVRPEGSVSTLKIQRTERGDSAVYLCASSLKRAEGETQYFGPGTRLLVL.